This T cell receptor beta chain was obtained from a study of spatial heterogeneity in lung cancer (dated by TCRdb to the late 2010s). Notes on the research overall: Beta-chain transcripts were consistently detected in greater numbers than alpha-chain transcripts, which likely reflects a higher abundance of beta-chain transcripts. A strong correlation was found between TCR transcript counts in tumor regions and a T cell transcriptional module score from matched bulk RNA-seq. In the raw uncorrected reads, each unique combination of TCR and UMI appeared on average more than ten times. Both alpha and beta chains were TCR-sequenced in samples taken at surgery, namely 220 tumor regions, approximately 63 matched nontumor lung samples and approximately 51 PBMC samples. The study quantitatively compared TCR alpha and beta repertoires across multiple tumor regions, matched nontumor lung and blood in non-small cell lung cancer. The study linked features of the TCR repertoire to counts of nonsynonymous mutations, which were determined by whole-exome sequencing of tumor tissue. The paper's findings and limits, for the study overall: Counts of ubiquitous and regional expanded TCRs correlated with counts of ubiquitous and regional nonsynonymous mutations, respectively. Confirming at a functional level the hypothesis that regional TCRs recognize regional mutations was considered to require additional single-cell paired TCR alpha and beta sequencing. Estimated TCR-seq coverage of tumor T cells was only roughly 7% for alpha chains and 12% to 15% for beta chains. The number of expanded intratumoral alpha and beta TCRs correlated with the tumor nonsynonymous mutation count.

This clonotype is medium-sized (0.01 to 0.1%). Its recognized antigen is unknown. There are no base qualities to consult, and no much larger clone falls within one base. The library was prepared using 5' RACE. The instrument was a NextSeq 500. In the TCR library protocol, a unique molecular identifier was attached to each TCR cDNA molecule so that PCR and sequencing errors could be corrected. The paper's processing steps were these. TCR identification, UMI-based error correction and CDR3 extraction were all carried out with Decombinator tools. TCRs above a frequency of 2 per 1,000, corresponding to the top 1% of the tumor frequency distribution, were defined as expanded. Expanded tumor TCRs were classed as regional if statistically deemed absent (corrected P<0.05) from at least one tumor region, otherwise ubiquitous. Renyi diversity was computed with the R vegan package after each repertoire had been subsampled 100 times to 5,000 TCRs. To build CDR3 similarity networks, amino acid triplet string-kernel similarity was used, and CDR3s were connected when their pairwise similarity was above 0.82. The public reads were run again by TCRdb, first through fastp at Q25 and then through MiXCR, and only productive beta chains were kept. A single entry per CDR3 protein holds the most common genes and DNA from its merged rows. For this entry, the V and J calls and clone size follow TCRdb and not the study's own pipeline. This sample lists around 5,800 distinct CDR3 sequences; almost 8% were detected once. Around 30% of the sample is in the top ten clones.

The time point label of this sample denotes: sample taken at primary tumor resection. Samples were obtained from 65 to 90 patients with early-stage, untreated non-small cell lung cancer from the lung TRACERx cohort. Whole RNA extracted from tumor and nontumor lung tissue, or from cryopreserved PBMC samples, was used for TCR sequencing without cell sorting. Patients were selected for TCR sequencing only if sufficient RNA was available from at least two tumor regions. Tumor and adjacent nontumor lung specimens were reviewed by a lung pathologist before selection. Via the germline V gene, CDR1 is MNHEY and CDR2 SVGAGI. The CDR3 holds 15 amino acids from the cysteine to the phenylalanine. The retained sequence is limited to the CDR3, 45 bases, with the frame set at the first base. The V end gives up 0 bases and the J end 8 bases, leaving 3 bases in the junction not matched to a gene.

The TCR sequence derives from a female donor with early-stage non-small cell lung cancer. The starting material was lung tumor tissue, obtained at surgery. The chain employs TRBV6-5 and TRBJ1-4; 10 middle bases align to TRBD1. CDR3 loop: CASSYSTGGSEKLFF. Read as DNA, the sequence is TGTGCCAGCAGTTACTCGACAGGGGGCTCGGAAAAACTGTTTTTT.